A selection of T cell receptor beta chains follows, all from one sample in a study of CD8 T cells in ankylosing spondylitis. MiXCR, run by TCRdb on the 5' RACE reads, gives a single entry per CDR3 protein. The data hold about 330,000 distinct CDR3 sequences, with 8% observed a single time. Specimen: blood, either unsorted or a sorted T cell fraction (not recorded which). The receptor set was obtained from a male donor with ankylosing spondylitis. Both conserved end residues are part of each CDR3. Each record gives: CDR3 DNA, CDR3 protein, D gene, V gene, J gene, clone size. The D gene is left open where the match is weak. Rows may omit the clone size; those that give it use once, few, many or a size class.

TGTGCCAGCTCACCCCTGGACAGTCCCTCCGGGGAGCTGTTTTTT,CASSPLDSPSGELFF,-,TRBV18,TRBJ2-2,-
TGTGCCAGCAGCTTGCTACAGGGGAGGGAGGATACGCAGTATTTT,CASSLLQGREDTQYF,-,TRBV7-9,TRBJ2-3,few
TGCAGCGTTGGGACTAGCGGAGGCACCGGGGAGCTGTTTTTT,CSVGTSGGTGELFF,TRBD2,TRBV29-1,TRBJ2-2,few
TGTGCCAGCAGCTTTGTTAGCGGGACGATCACAGATACGCAGTATTTT,CASSFVSGTITDTQYF,TRBD2,TRBV7-2,TRBJ2-3,-
TGCGCCAGCAGCCAAACAGGGAACATTCAGTACTTC,CASSQTGNIQYF,-,TRBV4-1,TRBJ2-4,few
TGTGCCACCAGCAGAGCGGGGCGCCAAGCTAACTATGGCTACACCTTC,CATSRAGRQANYGYTF,-,TRBV15,TRBJ1-2,many
TGTGCCAGCAGCTGGCGAGGAGCAGATACGCAGTATTTT,CASSWRGADTQYF,-,TRBV7-2,TRBJ2-3,many
TGTGCCAGCAGTTTAGCGCGCCGGGAGGAAAAACTGTTTTTT,CASSLARREEKLFF,-,TRBV12-3/TRBV12-4,TRBJ1-4,-
TGCGCCAGCAGTCGAAGGACTAGCGGGATGGAAGAGACCCAGTACTTC,CASSRRTSGMEETQYF,TRBD2,TRBV5-1,TRBJ2-5,-
TGTGCCAGCTCAAGCAGTTTCACAGATACGCAGTATTTT,CASSSSFTDTQYF,-,TRBV18,TRBJ2-3,few
TGCGCCAGCAGTACCGGCAGGAACACTGAAGCTTTCTTT,CASSTGRNTEAFF,-,TRBV5-1,TRBJ1-1,many
TGTGCCAGCAGCCCCAGGAGTTCTGGGGCCAACGTCCTGACTTTC,CASSPRSSGANVLTF,-,TRBV7-8,TRBJ2-6,many
TGCGCCAGCAGCTTGGTTGGCGGGAGTATTGATACGCAGTATTTT,CASSLVGGSIDTQYF,TRBD2,TRBV5-1,TRBJ2-3,many
TGTGCCAGCGGGAAGCGGAGCCTAGCGGGAGCAGATACGCAGTATTTT,CASGKRSLAGADTQYF,TRBD2,TRBV11-3,TRBJ2-3,few
TGCAGTGCTAGAGGGGGACGGGACATAGGTCAAGAGACCCAGTACTTC,CSARGGRDIGQETQYF,-,TRBV20-1,TRBJ2-5,many
TGTGCCAGCAGTTACTCGGGGGGCGAGTCACCCCTCCACTTT,CASSYSGGESPLHF,-,TRBV6-2/TRBV6-3,TRBJ1-6,few
TGTGCCAGCAGTTACTCGGGGATGGGGCAGCCCCAGCATTTT,CASSYSGMGQPQHF,-,TRBV6-5,TRBJ1-5,-
TGTGCCAGCACTTTTGGGTGGGGCTCCTACAATGAGCAGTTCTTC,CASTFGWGSYNEQFF,-,TRBV7-9,TRBJ2-1,-
TGTGCCAGCAGTTTAGGGACTGTGAGGACTGAAGCTTTCTTT,CASSLGTVRTEAFF,-,TRBV12-3/TRBV12-4,TRBJ1-1,-
TGTGCCAGCAGCTTACTAGCGGGGTCAGATACGCAGTATTTT,CASSLLAGSDTQYF,TRBD2,TRBV7-9,TRBJ2-3,-
TGTGCCAGCAGCCGGACAGGGGAGCGGTTGCGGGGGTCCTACAATGAGCAGTTCTTC,CASSRTGERLRGSYNEQFF,TRBD1,TRBV6-1,TRBJ2-1,few
TGTGCCAGCAGCTTAGGAAGTCAGCCCCAGCATTTT,CASSLGSQPQHF,-,TRBV7-9,TRBJ1-5,many
TGTGCCAGCAGTGTTGCAATGTTTGATCCAAACACTGAAGCTTTCTTT,CASSVAMFDPNTEAFF,-,TRBV6-1,TRBJ1-1,few
TGTGCCAGCAGTGATGAGAGAGGAGCCAAAAACATTCAGTACTTC,CASSDERGAKNIQYF,-,TRBV2,TRBJ2-4,few
TGTGCCAGCAGCCATCCTCTGGAGAGGTTCAATGAGCAGTTCTTC,CASSHPLERFNEQFF,-,TRBV7-8,TRBJ2-1,few
TGTGCCAGCAGCCAGCGGGGGTCCAGAGCCAACGTCCTGACTTTC,CASSQRGSRANVLTF,TRBD2,TRBV7-3,TRBJ2-6,few
TGCAGCGTCCCCGGGGGGGCCTTCCCTGAAAAACTGTTTTTT,CSVPGGAFPEKLFF,-,TRBV29-1,TRBJ1-4,-
TGTGCCAGCAGCCGCGCGGGCATTACGGCCTACGAGCAGTACTTC,CASSRAGITAYEQYF,-,TRBV28,TRBJ2-7,-
TGTGCCAGCAGGATCCGGGACAGCTCCTACAATGAGCAGTTCTTC,CASRIRDSSYNEQFF,TRBD1,TRBV6-1,TRBJ2-1,-
TGTGCCAGCAGGGGGACAGGGGGCGCTTTGATTGAGCAGTTCTTC,CASRGTGGALIEQFF,TRBD1,TRBV7-2,TRBJ2-1,many
TGCAGTGCTAGTGGACAGGGTCGGCCTCAGGGCTACACCTTC,CSASGQGRPQGYTF,TRBD1,TRBV20-1,TRBJ1-2,few
TGTGCCAGCAGTTTAGGCGGGAGAAGGTCCTACAATGAGCAGTTCTTC,CASSLGGRRSYNEQFF,TRBD2,TRBV11-2,TRBJ2-1,-
TGTGCCTGGAGTGTTTTGACAGGGGGTTATTCACCCCTCCACTTT,CAWSVLTGGYSPLHF,TRBD1,TRBV30,TRBJ1-6,-
TGTGCCAGCAGTGGAGCGGGAGCGGAAGGCCTTAATGAGCAGTTCTTC,CASSGAGAEGLNEQFF,TRBD2,TRBV6-1,TRBJ2-1,few
TGCAGCGTTGAGCCCGCCCGGACAGGGCCGCCCGATACGCAGTATTTT,CSVEPARTGPPDTQYF,TRBD1,TRBV29-1,TRBJ2-3,-
TGTGCCAGCAGTTTCGACAGGGAGGGGCAAGAGACCCAGTACTTC,CASSFDREGQETQYF,-,TRBV12-3/TRBV12-4,TRBJ2-5,few
TGTGCCAGCAGGTTGGGATCAATAATGGTTGAGCAGTTCTTC,CASRLGSIMVEQFF,-,TRBV28,TRBJ2-1,-
TGCAGTGCTCAGAGATCGGACAGGGGGCGGTACGAGCAGTACTTC,CSAQRSDRGRYEQYF,TRBD1,TRBV20-1,TRBJ2-7,many
TGCAGTGCTAGAGGGGCAGGGGTAGATACGCAGTATTTT,CSARGAGVDTQYF,-,TRBV20-1,TRBJ2-3,few
TGCGCCAGCAGCTTGTGGACAGGGGGCAGTGAGCAGTTCTTC,CASSLWTGGSEQFF,TRBD1,TRBV5-1,TRBJ2-1,-
TGTGCCAGCAGCCGGAGGTGGTACGGCAATCAGCCCCAGCATTTT,CASSRRWYGNQPQHF,-,TRBV12-3/TRBV12-4,TRBJ1-5,-
TGTGCCAGCAGCCGGGTAGAAGTCAGGAACACCGGGGAGCTGTTTTTT,CASSRVEVRNTGELFF,-,TRBV16,TRBJ2-2,few
TGTGCCAGCAGCCGTATTAGAAACACTGAAGCTTTCTTT,CASSRIRNTEAFF,-,TRBV7-8,TRBJ1-1,-
TGTGCCAGCAGGGTGCTAGCGCCCACAGATACGCAGTATTTT,CASRVLAPTDTQYF,-,TRBV12-3/TRBV12-4,TRBJ2-3,-
TGTGCCAGCAGCTCAGCGAGAGGTGGGTTCTCTGGGGCCAACGTCCTGACTTTC,CASSSARGGFSGANVLTF,-,TRBV9,TRBJ2-6,few
TGCAGTGCTCGACAGGAAACCATAGGGTCACCCCTCCACTTT,CSARQETIGSPLHF,-,TRBV20-1,TRBJ1-6,-
TGTGCCAGCAGCTCACAATACACCGGGGAGCTGTTTTTT,CASSSQYTGELFF,-,TRBV7-2,TRBJ2-2,-
TGCAGAGCTTGGGTTCGCGGTACTGAAGCTTTCTTT,CRAWVRGTEAFF,-,TRBV20-1,TRBJ1-1,few
TGTGCCAGCAGCCAACCCTATGGGGGACCTTGGGAGACCCAGTACTTC,CASSQPYGGPWETQYF,-,TRBV3-1,TRBJ2-5,few
TGTGCCAGCAGCTTTACACCGAGGGGAAACACCATATATTTT,CASSFTPRGNTIYF,-,TRBV7-2,TRBJ1-3,few
TGTGCCAGCAGTTTGCAGGGAAGGACACCCCTCCACTTT,CASSLQGRTPLHF,-,TRBV12-3/TRBV12-4,TRBJ1-6,few
TGCGCCAGCACCCGTCTAGGGGTGTCCTACGAGCAGTACTTC,CASTRLGVSYEQYF,-,TRBV10-2,TRBJ2-7,few
TGTGCCAGCAGCCCAAGGCGGGACCCCACAGATACGCAGTATTTT,CASSPRRDPTDTQYF,-,TRBV12-3/TRBV12-4,TRBJ2-3,-
TGTGCCAGCAGTAGCGGGAGGAGCTCCTACAATGAGCAGTTCTTC,CASSSGRSSYNEQFF,TRBD2,TRBV2,TRBJ2-1,-
TGTGCCATCAGTGGCGCGCCCGAAGAGACCCAGTACTTC,CAISGAPEETQYF,-,TRBV10-3,TRBJ2-5,few
TGTGCCAGCAGTAGCCTTGGGGCCGGGGAGCTGTTTTTT,CASSSLGAGELFF,-,TRBV12-3/TRBV12-4,TRBJ2-2,many
TGTGCCATCAGGGGGCCCGGGGAGCTGTTTTTT,CAIRGPGELFF,TRBD1,TRBV27,TRBJ2-2,-